This TCR beta chain was found in a study of T cell clusters in autoimmune cytopenias. TRB was amplified by touch-down multiplex PCR, primer pools A and B combined. One entry per CDR3 protein, without DNA, is what TCRdb gives after re-calling the multiplex PCR reads. The sample shows roughly 6,900 distinct CDR3 sequences, and approximately 4.4% sits with its ten largest clones. CDR1 is KGHSH and CDR2 is LQKENI in the germline V gene. This CDR3 is built from 17 residues. In the case of this clonotype: The antigen remains unidentified.

TRB amplification used roughly 250 ng of peripheral blood genomic DNA. Study-wide results and limits: Active autoimmune hepatitis patients had around 2.9-fold fewer exclusive TRB clusters than healthy donors.

Another study also made use of these data, one on T cell repertoires in aging, cancer and after chemotherapy. That paper states: In cancer patients, declining TCR diversity with age involved lost richness and lost evenness.

The sample taken for sequencing was peripheral blood. The clonotype originates from a human donor in good health. The genes are TRBV18 and TRBJ2-7; lacking DNA, the TRBD2 call made by TCRdb goes unchecked. This CDR3 reads CASSPLGTSGSSYEQYF. Combining the CDR3 with reference TRBV18 and TRBJ2-7 gives the whole variable domain NAGVMQNPRHLVRRRGQEARLRCSPMKGHSHVYWYRQLPEEGLKFMVYLQKENIIDESGMPKERFSAEFPKEGPSILRIQQVVRGDSAAYFCASSPLGTSGSSYEQYFGPGTRLTVT.